This entry lists 30 T cell receptor beta chains sequenced from one sample in a study of blood T cell repertoires in COVID-19. Sequencing was performed with immunoSEQ multiplex PCR; in TCRdb, only in-frame clones are kept and a portion is missing. The top ten hold over 25% of the sample, which has tens of thousands of clones, roughly 90% seen once. Source material: peripheral blood. These receptors all come from a man aged 50 to 59 with acute or convalescent COVID-19.

To note about this clone: At one of its ends the junction is not consistent with the germline gene, which may arise from a read error. The CDR3 region is CASSQDAVAGPNF. CDR3 bases: TGCGCCAGCAGCCAAGATGCGGTAGCGGGCCCAAACTTC. J is TRBJ2-5 and V is TRBV4-1, with 7 bases identical to TRBD2. The CDR3 has 13 residues. Germline CDR1 reads MGHRA; CDR2 reads YSYEKL.

This rearrangement joins TRBV7-9 to TRBJ2-7; D may be TRBD1 (6 bases). The germline V and J ends were trimmed by 5 bases and 1 base, with 15 bases remaining between them. The CDR3 totals 15 residues. The germline CDR1 and CDR2 sequences are SEHNR and FQNEAQ (reference sequence). CDR3 residues: CASSENTGLSYEQYF. The CDR3 region has the DNA TGTGCCAGCAGCGAAAACACAGGGCTATCCTACGAGCAGTACTTC.

The chain couples TRBV6-5 to TRBJ1-6, with 10 nucleotides matching TRBD1. The CDR3 totals 16 residues. The V gene end was trimmed by 4 bases and the J gene end by 5 bases; junction bases not matched to a gene: 5. From germline, CDR1 is MNHEY and CDR2 SVGAGI. The CDR3 DNA reads as TGTGCCAGCAGTTTGACAGGGGGCGGCGATAATTCACCCCTCCACTTT. This encodes CASSLTGGGDNSPLHF.

This rearrangement joins TRBV7-6 to TRBJ2-5; D unclear. In germline, CDR1 is SGHVS, CDR2 FNYEAQ. This CDR3 has 13 amino acids. V shed 1 base and J shed 6 bases, with 9 bases lying between them. The DNA for the CDR3 is TGTGCCAGCAGCTTAGACTACTCGCAGACCCAGTACTTC. This encodes CASSLDYSQTQYF.

This chain connects TRBV11-1 to TRBJ2-5; a possible D gene is TRBD1 (5 bases). The CDR3 runs 15 residues. Between the trimmed V and J ends, which lost 1 base and 2 bases, there was a span of 11 bases. From germline, CDR1 is SGHAT and CDR2 FQDESV (reference sequence). CDR3 sequence (DNA): TGTGCCAGCAGCTTAGATCAGGGAAGTCAAGAGACCCAGTACTTC. This gives the protein CASSLDQGSQETQYF.

The chain uses TRBV3-1 (or the pseudogene TRBV3-2) and TRBJ2-5; tentative D call: TRBD2 (6 bases). The CDR3 length is 13 residues. The V end lost 1 base, the J end lost 5 bases, and 8 bases lay between the germline ends. Germline values: CDR1 LGHDT, CDR2 YNNKEL (reference sequence). CDR3 in DNA: TGTGCCAGCAGCCAAGCGGGGGTTGAGACCCAGTACTTC. Its protein is CASSQAGVETQYF.

The chain uses TRBV29-1 and TRBJ2-3, with D unresolved. Germline-derived CDR1 and CDR2 are SQVTM and ANQGSEA. The CDR3 contains 14 residues. V lost 4 bases to trimming and J lost 4 bases, with 15 bases between them. CDR3 DNA sequence: TGCAGCGTTGGGGCCGCTGGTACGGCAGATACGCAGTATTTT. Encoded protein: CSVGAAGTADTQYF.

The V call is TRBV6-5, the J call TRBJ2-1; TRBD2 agrees at 9 bases. CDR1 and CDR2 from the germline V gene are MNHEY and SVGAGI. The CDR3 sequence is 15 residues long. Trimming took 7 bases from V and 0 from J; bases not matched to a gene: 4. CDR3 DNA sequence: TGTGCCAGCACTAGCGGGGAGAGCTCCTACAATGAGCAGTTCTTC. Protein product: CASTSGESSYNEQFF.

The V gene is TRBV3-1 (or the pseudogene TRBV3-2), the J gene TRBJ2-1; D might be TRBD2 (6 bases). This CDR3 has 15 residues. The V gene's germline CDR1 is LGHDT and CDR2 YNNKEL (reference sequence). V lost 1 base and J lost 0, with 7 bases in between. The chain's CDR3 is CASSQGGDSYNEQFF. The CDR3 DNA reads TGTGCCAGCAGCCAAGGCGGGGACTCCTACAATGAGCAGTTCTTC.

The rearrangement uses TRBV6-5 and TRBJ1-5, with D perhaps matching TRBD1 (6 bases). This CDR3 region has 15 residues. Trimming took off 5 bases at V and 1 base at J, with 12 bases between the two ends. Germline CDR1 MNHEY, CDR2 SVGAGI. The CDR3 DNA reads TGTGCCAGCAGTCGAAACAGGGAAAGCAATCAGCCCCAGCATTTT. The encoded protein is CASSRNRESNQPQHF.

A single count supports this clone. This chain connects TRBV7-8 to TRBJ2-7; D is perhaps TRBD2 (6 bases). CDR3 length equals 15 residues. The germline V and J ends were trimmed by 0 bases and 3 bases, with 12 bases remaining between them. CDR1 and CDR2 from the germline V gene are SGHVS and FQNEAQ. CDR3 sequence: CASSLARGGGYEQYF. The CDR3 DNA sequence: TGTGCCAGCAGCTTAGCGCGGGGTGGGGGCTACGAGCAGTACTTC.

The rearrangement uses TRBV7-9 and TRBJ2-1; a possible D gene is TRBD2 (6 bases). The ends were cut back, 5 bases at V and 7 bases at J, with 18 bases in the middle. The germline V gene encodes CDR1 SEHNR and CDR2 FQNEAQ (reference sequence). The CDR3 totals 15 residues. CDR3 region: CASSPAGLGGNEQFF. Written as DNA, the CDR3 is TGTGCCAGCAGCCCCGCGGGTTTGGGAGGTAATGAGCAGTTCTTC.

This clone was picked up many times. The same CDR3 arises from other DNA sequences in this sample as well. Here the CDR3 DNA reads TGTGCCATCAGTCCCGGGACAGGGCGAACCTACGAGCAGTACTTC. It encodes CAISPGTGRTYEQYF. The chain combines TRBV10-3 with TRBJ2-7, with 9 bases identical to TRBD1. Germline values: CDR1 ENHRY, CDR2 SYGVKD. There are 15 residues in the CDR3. V shed 5 bases, J shed 2 bases, and the junction held 7 bases outside the gene matches.

This clone was counted only a few times. The genes are TRBV5-1 and TRBJ1-2; D gene uncertain. Trimming pared 0 bases from V and 8 bases from J, leaving 20 bases between. From germline, CDR1 is SGHRS and CDR2 YFSETQ. The CDR3 spans 16 residues. CDR3 coding DNA: TGCGCCAGCAGCTTGGCCGAAGACGGAGGCCTGGGGGGCTACACCTTC. It yields the protein CASSLAEDGGLGGYTF.

CDR3 nucleotides: TGTGCCACCGGACGGACAGGGGGTCACGGGGAGCTGTTTTTT. Protein: CATGRTGGHGELFF. The chain joins TRBV24-1 to TRBJ2-2; 10 nucleotides match TRBD1. J gave up 7 bases and V 9 bases, and 7 bases lay outside the gene matches. The CDR3 consists of 14 residues. Germline values: CDR1 KGHDR, CDR2 SFDVKD.

The rearrangement joins TRBV7-6 to TRBJ1-6, with 9 bases matching TRBD1. The CDR3 runs 15 residues. Unmatched junction bases numbered 8, after V lost 5 bases and J lost 9 bases. Germline assignment: CDR1 SGHVS and CDR2 FNYEAQ. The CDR3: CASSLGQGVGSPLHF. The DNA for the CDR3 is TGTGCCAGCAGCCTGGGACAGGGAGTGGGTTCACCCCTCCACTTT.

The chain combines TRBV5-1 with TRBJ1-3; D might be TRBD1 (6 bases). Germline assignment: CDR1 SGHRS and CDR2 YFSETQ. The CDR3 length is 16 residues. V shed 3 bases and J shed 0 bases, with 13 bases lying between them. For the CDR3, the DNA is TGCGCCAGCAGCTCAAAAGACAGGAACTCTGGAAACACCATATATTTT. This gives the protein CASSSKDRNSGNTIYF.

The chain joins TRBV12-3 or TRBV12-4 to TRBJ2-3; D unclear. The CDR3 is made up of 13 amino acids. V lost 3 bases to trimming and J lost 3 bases, with 7 bases between them. This chain's CDR3 is CASSFLETDTQYF. The CDR3 DNA reads TGTGCCAGCAGTTTTTTAGAAACAGATACGCAGTATTTT.

The chain has TRBV2 and TRBJ2-5, with 13 bases aligning to TRBD2. Looked up from germline, CDR1 is SNHLY and CDR2 is FYNNEI. The CDR3 has 15 residues. V trimming: 2 bases; J trimming: 4 bases; junction bases outside the gene matches: 1. In nucleotides, the CDR3 is TGTGCCAGCAGTGAAAGGACTAGCGGGGGAGAGACCCAGTACTTC. It yields the protein CASSERTSGGETQYF.

The chain joins TRBV7-9 to TRBJ1-6, with TRBD1 matching 7 bases. Looked up from germline, CDR1 is SEHNR and CDR2 is FQNEAQ (reference sequence). The junction had 3 bases not matched to a gene; V was cut back by 0 bases and J by 7 bases. The CDR3 consists of 15 residues. The CDR3 coding sequence is TGTGCCAGCAGCTTAGCCGGGACAGAAAATTCACCCCTCCACTTT. Translated: CASSLAGTENSPLHF.

A word on this clone: This sample also contains other DNA sequences that code for the same CDR3. V and J are TRBV7-9 and TRBJ2-7; D possibly corresponds to TRBD2 (6 bases). The CDR3 runs to 14 residues. Trimming cost V 5 bases and J 1 base, with 12 bases left between them. The germline V gene has CDR1 SEHNR and CDR2 FQNEAQ (reference sequence). The CDR3 is CASSLVGGSYEQYF. The DNA of the CDR3 is TGTGCCAGCAGCCTAGTGGGGGGATCCTACGAGCAGTACTTC.

The J gene is TRBJ2-2, the V gene TRBV5-1, with 10 bases identical to TRBD1. Losses at the gene ends were 4 bases for V and 4 bases for J; bases not matched to a gene: 7. Germline V CDR1 and CDR2: SGHRS, YFSETQ. This CDR3 region has 16 residues. The CDR3 DNA reads TGCGCCAGCAGCGGGGCGTGGACAGGGGGCACCGGGGAGCTGTTTTTT. Translation: CASSGAWTGGTGELFF.

The rearrangement joins TRBV28 to TRBJ1-5; 7 bases are shared with TRBD1. V lost 5 bases, J lost 7 bases, and 8 bases stayed unmatched. The germline CDR1 and CDR2 sequences are MDHEN and SYDVKM. The CDR3 spans 14 residues. The CDR3 loop is CASSVRGRRQPQHF. CDR3 DNA: TGTGCCAGCAGTGTAAGGGGGCGAAGGCAGCCCCAGCATTTT.

This chain links TRBV5-1 with TRBJ1-5; 8 bases agree with TRBD1. V was pared by 4 bases and J by 0 bases, with 9 bases of the junction left unmatched. The CDR3 sequence is 17 residues long. Germline values: CDR1 SGHRS, CDR2 YFSETQ. The CDR3 DNA reads TGCGCCAGCAGCCCGGGACAGGAAGACTATAGCAATCAGCCCCAGCATTTT. It is translated as CASSPGQEDYSNQPQHF.

The CDR3 spells CASSQGGTGHYEQYF. CDR3 DNA: TGTGCCAGCAGCCAAGGGGGGACAGGTCACTACGAGCAGTACTTC. This chain uses TRBV3-1 (or the pseudogene TRBV3-2) with TRBJ2-7, with 8 bases that match TRBD1. CDR3 size: 15 residues. The V and J ends lost 1 base and 3 bases, in that order; junction bases with no gene match: 5. Germline V gives CDR1 LGHDT, CDR2 YNNKEL (reference sequence).

V usage is TRBV6-5 and J usage is TRBJ2-5; 7 bases map to TRBD1. The CDR3 is 15 amino acids. Trimming cost V 0 bases and J 9 bases; bases outside gene matches: 10. CDR1 and CDR2 from the germline V gene are MNHEY and SVGAGI. This CDR3 is CASSYSTLSTGAQYF. As DNA, the CDR3 is TGTGCCAGCAGTTACTCAACCCTCAGCACAGGGGCCCAGTACTTC.

This chain links TRBV5-1 with TRBJ2-5, with D perhaps TRBD2 (6 bases). Germline V gene data show CDR1 as SGHRS and CDR2 as YFSETQ. This CDR3 is 14 amino acids long. The ends were cut back, 0 bases at V and 2 bases at J, with 8 bases in the middle. DNA of the CDR3: TGCGCCAGCAGCTTGGCCCGGGGGCAAGAGACCCAGTACTTC. It translates to CASSLARGQETQYF.

This chain connects TRBV30 to TRBJ1-5; tentatively, D is TRBD1 (6 bases). CDR3 length: 13 residues. The V gene lost 4 bases and the J gene lost 7 bases, with 14 bases spanning the gap. Germline lookup yields CDR1 GTSNPN and CDR2 SVGIG (reference sequence). Here the CDR3 DNA reads TGTGCCTGGACATCCGGGACAAGCCAGCCCCAGCATTTT. Amino acid sequence: CAWTSGTSQPQHF.

This chain connects TRBV15 to TRBJ1-2; TRBD1 might be the D (6 bases). Germline CDR1 LNHNV, CDR2 YYDKDF (reference sequence). V lost 0 bases to trimming and J lost 2 bases, with 7 bases between them. The CDR3 runs to 14 residues. In DNA, the CDR3 is TGTGCCACCAGCAGAGATAGGGGGAACTATGGCTACACCTTC. Residues: CATSRDRGNYGYTF.

The genes are TRBV2 and TRBJ2-5; D is possibly TRBD1 (6 bases). Trimming stripped 6 bases from V and 5 bases from J, with 10 bases between. The CDR3 runs to 12 residues. The germline V gene encodes CDR1 SNHLY and CDR2 FYNNEI. For the CDR3, the DNA is TGTGCCAGCAGCACAGGGTTGGAGACCCAGTACTTC. Its translation: CASSTGLETQYF.